This T cell receptor beta chain was captured in a study of shared clonotypes between healthy human individuals. Overall study context: The donor pool was made up of a couple of women and three men aged 18 to 49. The plates for each donor numbered three CD4 naive, three CD4 memory, two CD8 naive and one CD8 memory. Notes on the study in general: Larger richness was generally estimated for naive than memory subsets.

The repertoire was sequenced with immunoSEQ multiplex PCR; TCRdb's copy has only in-frame clones and lacks some. Of nearly 2 million clones listed, about 95% are singletons. Concerning this clone: The antigen is undetermined.

Naive CD8 cells lacked CD45RO and underwent positive selection for CCR7, leaving out terminally differentiated effector memory CD45RA+ cells. The V end was cut by 3 bases, the J end by 6 bases, with 10 bases between. Germline V CDR1 and CDR2: SGDLS, YYNGEE. The CDR3 consists of 13 residues. The TCR was taken from a man between 18 and 29 years old in good health. The J gene is TRBJ1-3, the V gene TRBV9; the D is unclear. Sequenced sample: naive CD8+ T cells sorted from blood. The DNA for the CDR3 is TGTGCCAGCAGCGATACACTCGAAAACACCATATATTTT. Protein product: CASSDTLENTIYF.